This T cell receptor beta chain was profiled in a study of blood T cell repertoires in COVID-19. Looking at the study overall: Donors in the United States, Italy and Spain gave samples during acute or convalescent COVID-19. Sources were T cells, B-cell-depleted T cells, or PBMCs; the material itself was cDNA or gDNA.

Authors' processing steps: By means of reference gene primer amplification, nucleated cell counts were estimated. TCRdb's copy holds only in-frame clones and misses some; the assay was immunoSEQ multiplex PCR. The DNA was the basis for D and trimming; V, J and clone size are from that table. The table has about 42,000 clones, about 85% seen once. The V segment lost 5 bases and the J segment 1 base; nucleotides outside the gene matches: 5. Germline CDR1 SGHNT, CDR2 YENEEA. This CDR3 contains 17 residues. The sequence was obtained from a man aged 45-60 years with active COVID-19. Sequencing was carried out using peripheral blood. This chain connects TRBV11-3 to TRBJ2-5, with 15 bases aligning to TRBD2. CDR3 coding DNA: TGTGCCAGCAGCCAAGGGACTAGCGGGGGGACCCAAGAGACCCAGTACTTC. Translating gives CASSQGTSGGTQETQYF. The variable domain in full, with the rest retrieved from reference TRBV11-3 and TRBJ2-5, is EAGVVQSPRYKIIEKKQPVAFWCNPISGHNTLYWYLQNLGQGPELLIRYENEEAVDDSQLPKDRFSAERLKGVDSTLKIQPAELGDSAVYLCASSQGTSGGTQETQYFGPGTRLLVL.